The 21 T cell receptor beta chains presented below share a single source sample, sequenced in a study of T cell responses to AZD1222 COVID-19 vaccine. TCRdb's copy holds only in-frame clones and misses some; the assay was immunoSEQ multiplex PCR. The repertoire holds approximately 120,000 clones, with over 75% as singletons. Source: peripheral blood, taken on day 0 of MenACWY control vaccination. Source of these receptors: an adult in good health.

There are a few counts of this clone. The chain uses TRBV11-3 and TRBJ2-2; the match to TRBD1 covers 8 bases. With 5 bases clipped from V and 2 bases from J, the junction kept 4 bases outside the gene matches. The CDR3 has 15 residues. Per germline, CDR1 SGHNT and CDR2 YENEEA. The CDR3 region has the DNA TGTGCCAGCAGCACAACAGGGGGTAACACCGGGGAGCTGTTTTTT. It is translated as CASSTTGGNTGELFF.

The genes are TRBV19 and TRBJ2-5; 8 bases line up with TRBD1. CDR3 length: 15 amino acids. Germline CDR1 is LNHDA and CDR2 is SQIVND (reference sequence). Trimming took 5 bases from V and 2 from J; bases not matched to a gene: 7. This CDR3 reads CASSPGGPPQETQYF. In nucleotides, the CDR3 is TGTGCCAGTAGTCCAGGGGGCCCACCGCAAGAGACCCAGTACTTC.

The genes are TRBV25-1 and TRBJ1-2; no firm D call. V dropped 4 bases and J dropped 4 bases, with 10 bases sitting between them. In germline, CDR1 is MGHDK, CDR2 SYGVNS. The CDR3 loop spans 13 amino acids. The CDR3 DNA follows: TGTGCCAGCAGTGTGGGCTCTATCTATGGCTACACCTTC. The encoded protein is CASSVGSIYGYTF.

V gene TRBV7-3 combines with J gene TRBJ2-3; either TRBD1 or TRBD2 may supply D (5 bases each). Trimming took 5 bases from V and 2 from J, leaving 8 bases between them. The CDR3 is 13 residues long. The germline gives CDR1 SGHTA, CDR2 FQGTGA. The CDR3 sequence: CASSEGTTDTQYF. The CDR3 DNA reads as TGTGCCAGCAGCGAAGGGACCACAGATACGCAGTATTTT.

The chain joins TRBV10-3 to TRBJ1-3; no definite D call. V was trimmed by 2 bases and J by 0 bases, leaving 8 bases between them. Germline V CDR1 and CDR2: ENHRY, SYGVKD. The CDR3 spans 15 residues. The CDR3 spells CAISEGEPSGNTIYF. The CDR3, as DNA: TGTGCCATCAGTGAGGGGGAGCCCTCTGGAAACACCATATATTTT.

The V call is TRBV5-1, the J call TRBJ2-2; D remains unclear. This CDR3 has 14 residues. V shed 1 base and J shed 3 bases, with 7 bases lying between them. CDR1 is SGHRS, CDR2 YFSETQ, per germline. CDR3 bases: TGCGCCAGCAGCTTGCTACGCTACACCGGGGAGCTGTTTTTT. Its protein is CASSLLRYTGELFF.

The chain joins TRBV7-2 to TRBJ1-3; D gene unclear. This CDR3 comprises 11 residues. Trimming removed 4 bases at V and 4 bases at J, with 2 bases between. The germline gives CDR1 SGHTA, CDR2 FQGNSA. CDR3 sequence (DNA): TGTGCCAGCAGCTCCGGAAACACCATATATTTT. Translated: CASSSGNTIYF. The complete variable domain, with remaining parts taken from reference TRBV7-2 and TRBJ1-3, reads GAGVSQSPSNKVTEKGKDVELRCDPISGHTALYWYRQSLGQGLEFLIYFQGNSAPDKSGLPSDRFSAERTGGSVSTLTIQRTQQEDSAVYLCASSSGNTIYFGEGSWLTVV.

This clone turned up a few times. The chain employs TRBV7-3 and TRBJ1-2, with D possibly TRBD1 on 5 matching bases. The ends were cut back, 5 bases at V and 4 bases at J, with 14 bases in the middle. Germline V CDR1 and CDR2: SGHTA, FQGTGA. The CDR3 has 14 residues. The CDR3 nucleotides read TGTGCCAGCAGCCCTTCCGGGGCCCGCTATGGCTACACCTTC. Amino acid sequence: CASSPSGARYGYTF.

The chain links TRBV5-1 to TRBJ1-1; the match to TRBD1 covers 7 bases. Germline-derived CDR1 and CDR2 are SGHRS and YFSETQ. V trimming: 4 bases; J trimming: 1 base; junction bases outside the gene matches: 7. The CDR3 runs 15 residues. CDR3 DNA: TGCGCCAGCAGCCTCCGGGACAGTCCGAACACTGAAGCTTTCTTT. Its translation: CASSLRDSPNTEAFF.

The chain employs TRBV3-1 (or the pseudogene TRBV3-2) and TRBJ1-2, with D perhaps TRBD1 (5 bases). This CDR3 spans 14 amino acids. The germline CDR1 and CDR2 sequences are LGHDT and YNNKEL (reference sequence). V was clipped by 1 base and J by 6 bases, with 12 bases between them. The CDR3 nucleotides read TGTGCCAGCAGCCAAGGTTTAGGGGTGGATGGCTACACCTTC. Protein: CASSQGLGVDGYTF.

V is TRBV24-1 and J is TRBJ1-5, with D perhaps TRBD1 (5 bases). CDR3 length: 13 amino acids. CDR1 and CDR2 (germline): KGHDR, SFDVKD. Trimming removed 4 bases from V and 5 bases from J, with 8 bases in between. The CDR3 reads CATSDGTYQPQHF. Here the CDR3 DNA reads TGTGCCACCAGTGACGGGACTTATCAGCCCCAGCATTTT.

V gene TRBV7-2 combines with J gene TRBJ2-7; 9 nucleotides align to TRBD1. With V trimmed by 6 bases and J by 5 bases, 5 bases remained unmatched. The CDR3 extends over 13 amino acids. From germline, CDR1 is SGHTA and CDR2 FQGNSA. The CDR3 sequence: CASRTGGSNEQYF. In DNA form, the CDR3 reads TGTGCCAGCAGAACAGGGGGCAGTAACGAGCAGTACTTC.

The CDR3 reads CASSSPATEAFF. In DNA, the CDR3 is TGTGCCAGCAGTTCCCCGGCCACTGAAGCTTTCTTT. The chain combines TRBV28 with TRBJ1-1; no reliable D call. Trimming removed 4 bases at V and 4 bases at J, with 7 bases between. This CDR3 has 12 residues. Germline CDR1 MDHEN, CDR2 SYDVKM.

This clone appeared a single time. V gene TRBV27 combines with J gene TRBJ2-7, with 7 bases that match TRBD2. Germline lookup yields CDR1 MNHEY and CDR2 SMNVEV (reference sequence). The CDR3 consists of 14 residues. V gave up 5 bases and J gave up 7 bases; unmatched junction bases: 11. In nucleotides, the CDR3 is TGTGCCAGCAGTCCGGGACTAATTACAGGAGAGCAGTACTTC. Translated: CASSPGLITGEQYF.

This chain's CDR3 is CASRQLGQGAPEAFF. The CDR3 DNA reads as TGTGCCAGCAGACAACTCGGGCAGGGGGCGCCTGAAGCTTTCTTT. J is TRBJ1-1 and V is TRBV11-2; TRBD1 aligns across 8 bases. Unmatched junction bases numbered 12, after V lost 6 bases and J lost 6 bases. The CDR3 spans 15 residues. The germline CDR1 and CDR2 sequences are SGHAT and FQNNGV.

This clone turned up a few times. The rearrangement joins TRBV19 to TRBJ1-6; 7 bases align to TRBD1. This CDR3 contains 14 residues. In germline, CDR1 is LNHDA, CDR2 SQIVND (reference sequence). V gave up 6 bases and J gave up 10 bases; unmatched junction bases: 9. DNA of the CDR3: TGTGCCAGTAGGGCGGGACAGACGGAATCACCCCTCCACTTT. It is translated as CASRAGQTESPLHF.

The chain is built from TRBV10-3 and TRBJ2-5, with TRBD1 matching over 9 bases. This CDR3 is 15 amino acids long. CDR1 is ENHRY, CDR2 SYGVKD, per germline. J lost 0 bases, V lost 6 bases, and 5 bases had no gene match. The CDR3 region has the DNA TGTGCCATCAGCTCCGGGACAGGGAACCAAGAGACCCAGTACTTC. It yields the protein CAISSGTGNQETQYF.

J is TRBJ1-5 and V is TRBV27, with a weak D call TRBD1 (6 bases). The length of the CDR3 is 15 residues. Trimming shortened V by 5 bases and J by 9 bases, and 20 bases separated the two germline ends. In germline, CDR1 is MNHEY, CDR2 SMNVEV (reference sequence). The CDR3 DNA reads TGTGCCAGCAGTATTCTAGGGGGGGAGTCATCGCCCCAGCATTTT. Encoded protein: CASSILGGESSPQHF.

This sequence joins TRBV7-2 and TRBJ1-5; the match to TRBD1 covers 7 bases. CDR1 is SGHTA and CDR2 is FQGNSA in the germline V gene. This CDR3 contains 14 residues. J was trimmed by 6 bases and V by 1 base; bases with no gene match: 3. The CDR3 loop is CASSLDRGGQPQHF. The CDR3 bases are TGTGCCAGCAGCTTAGACAGGGGTGGTCAGCCCCAGCATTTT.

The chain recombines TRBV7-3 with TRBJ2-2; weak D call: TRBD2 (5 bases). The V end was cut by 3 bases, the J end by 5 bases, with 7 bases between. The CDR3 has 13 residues. Germline CDR1 and CDR2: SGHTA and FQGTGA. The CDR3 DNA reads as TGTGCCAGCAGCTTTTTAGCGACCGGGGAGCTGTTTTTT. Amino acids: CASSFLATGELFF. The full variable domain, rest sourced from reference TRBV7-3 and TRBJ2-2, is GAGVSQTPSNKVTEKGKYVELRCDPISGHTALYWYRQSLGQGPEFLIYFQGTGAADDSGLPNDRFFAVRPEGSVSTLKIQRTERGDSAVYLCASSFLATGELFFGEGSRLTVL.

The chain is built from TRBV7-2 and TRBJ2-2, with D unresolved. The ends were cut back, 4 bases at V and 7 bases at J, with 16 bases in the middle. The length of the CDR3 is 15 residues. Germline CDR1 reads SGHTA; CDR2 reads FQGNSA. CDR3 in amino acids: CASSSLGLPSGELFF. The CDR3 coding sequence is TGTGCCAGCAGCTCCCTGGGCCTTCCCAGCGGGGAGCTGTTTTTT.